This T cell receptor (beta chain) was recovered during a study of a mutant IDH1 vaccine in newly diagnosed glioma. The overall study: Males made up roughly 62% and females about 40% of treated patients, whose mean age was approximately 41 years. Study-wide points: Pseudoprogression looked unconnected to shifts in top peripheral T cell clonotypes.

Measured with immunoSEQ multiplex PCR; TCRdb has only the in-frame clones, and not every one. The data show tens of thousands of clones, with nearly 85% seen just once and 13% held by the top ten. Time point noted: week 23, last vaccination. Vaccination used 300 ug of mutant IDH1 20-mer peptide per dose, with topical imiquimod. The count of this clone is one. No antigen is known for it. The sample in question was PBMCs, obtained from a glioma patient whose treatment included an IDH1 peptide vaccine. The sequence derives from a man aged 18 to 30 with glioma.

CDR3 coding DNA: TGTGCCAGCAGCGTGGGGTTGGTGGATACGGGGACAGATACGCAGTATTTT. It is translated as CASSVGLVDTGTDTQYF. The chain is built from TRBV9 and TRBJ2-3; a possible D gene is TRBD2 (5 bases). The CDR3 loop spans 17 amino acids. Germline lookup yields CDR1 SGDLS and CDR2 YYNGEE. The V gene lost 2 bases and the J gene lost 3 bases, with 19 bases spanning the gap. Full variable domain (missing parts from reference TRBV9 and TRBJ2-3): DSGVTQTPKHLITATGQRVTLRCSPRSGDLSVYWYQQSLDQGLQFLIQYYNGEERAKGNILERFSAQQFPDLHSELNLSSLELGDSALYFCASSVGLVDTGTDTQYFGPGTRLTVL.